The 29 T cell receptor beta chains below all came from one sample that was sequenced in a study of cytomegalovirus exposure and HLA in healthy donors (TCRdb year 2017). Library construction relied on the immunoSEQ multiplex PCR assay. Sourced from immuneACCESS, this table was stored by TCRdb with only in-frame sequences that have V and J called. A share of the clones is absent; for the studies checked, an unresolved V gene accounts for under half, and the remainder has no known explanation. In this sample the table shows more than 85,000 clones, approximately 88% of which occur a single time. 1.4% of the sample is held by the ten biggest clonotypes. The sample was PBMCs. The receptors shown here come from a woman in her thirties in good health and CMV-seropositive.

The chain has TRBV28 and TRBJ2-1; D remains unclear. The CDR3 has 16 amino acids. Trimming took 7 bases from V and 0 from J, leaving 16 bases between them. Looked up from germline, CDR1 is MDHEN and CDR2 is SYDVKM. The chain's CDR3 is CASTLGGSYSYNEQFF. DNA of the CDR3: TGTGCCAGCACCCTAGGTGGATCTTACTCCTACAATGAGCAGTTCTTC.

CDR3 in amino acids: CASSNQGTGRDEQFF. DNA for the CDR3: TGTGCCAGCAGCAATCAAGGGACAGGTAGAGATGAGCAGTTCTTC. This chain uses TRBV7-2 with TRBJ2-1, with 8 bases matching TRBD1. The CDR3 runs to 15 residues. The germline CDR1 and CDR2 sequences are SGHTA and FQGNSA. V shed 5 bases, J shed 8 bases, and the junction held 11 bases outside the gene matches.

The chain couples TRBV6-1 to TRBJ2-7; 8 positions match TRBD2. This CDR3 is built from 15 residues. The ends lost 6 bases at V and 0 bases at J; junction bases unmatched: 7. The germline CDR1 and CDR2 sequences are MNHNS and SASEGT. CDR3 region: CASRGSGVSSYEQYF. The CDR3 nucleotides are TGTGCCAGCAGGGGTAGCGGGGTAAGCTCCTACGAGCAGTACTTC.

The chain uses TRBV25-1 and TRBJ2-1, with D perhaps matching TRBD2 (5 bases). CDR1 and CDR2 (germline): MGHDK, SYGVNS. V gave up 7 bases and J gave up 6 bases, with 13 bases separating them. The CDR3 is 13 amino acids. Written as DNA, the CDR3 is TGTGCCAGCAATGGGGAGAATAGCAATGAGCAGTTCTTC. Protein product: CASNGENSNEQFF.

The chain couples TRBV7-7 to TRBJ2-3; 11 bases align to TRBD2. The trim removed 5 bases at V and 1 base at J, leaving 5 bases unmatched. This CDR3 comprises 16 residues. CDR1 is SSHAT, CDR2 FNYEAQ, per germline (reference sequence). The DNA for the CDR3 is TGTGCCAGCAGCCCTAAACTAGCGGGGGGCACAGATACGCAGTATTTT. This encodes CASSPKLAGGTDTQYF.

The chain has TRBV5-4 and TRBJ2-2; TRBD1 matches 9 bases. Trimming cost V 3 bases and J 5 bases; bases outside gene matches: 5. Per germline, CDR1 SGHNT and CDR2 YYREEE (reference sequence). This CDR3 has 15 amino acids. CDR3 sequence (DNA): TGTGCCAGCAGCTACGGACAGGGGTCGACCGGGGAGCTGTTTTTT. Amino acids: CASSYGQGSTGELFF.

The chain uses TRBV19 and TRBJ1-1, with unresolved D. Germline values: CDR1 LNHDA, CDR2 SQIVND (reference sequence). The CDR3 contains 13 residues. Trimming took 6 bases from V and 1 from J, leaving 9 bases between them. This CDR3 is CASSEQWNTEAFF. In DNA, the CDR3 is TGTGCCAGTAGCGAACAGTGGAACACTGAAGCTTTCTTT.

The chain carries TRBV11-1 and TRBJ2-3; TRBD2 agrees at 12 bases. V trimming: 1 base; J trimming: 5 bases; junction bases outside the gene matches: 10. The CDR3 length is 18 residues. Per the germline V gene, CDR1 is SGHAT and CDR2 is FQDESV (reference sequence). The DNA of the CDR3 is TGTGCCAGCAGCTTAGGAAACCGACTAGCGGGAGCTGGAGATACGCAGTATTTT. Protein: CASSLGNRLAGAGDTQYF.

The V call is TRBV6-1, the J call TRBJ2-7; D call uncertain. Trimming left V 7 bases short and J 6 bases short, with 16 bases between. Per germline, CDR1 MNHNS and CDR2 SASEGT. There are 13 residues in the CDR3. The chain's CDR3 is CASTLRGAREQYF. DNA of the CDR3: TGTGCCAGCACTCTCCGTGGAGCCCGCGAGCAGTACTTC.

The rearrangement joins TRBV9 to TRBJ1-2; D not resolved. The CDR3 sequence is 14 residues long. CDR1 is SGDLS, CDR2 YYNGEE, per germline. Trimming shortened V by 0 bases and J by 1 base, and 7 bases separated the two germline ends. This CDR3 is CASSVGGVNYGYTF. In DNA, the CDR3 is TGTGCCAGCAGCGTAGGAGGAGTTAACTATGGCTACACCTTC.

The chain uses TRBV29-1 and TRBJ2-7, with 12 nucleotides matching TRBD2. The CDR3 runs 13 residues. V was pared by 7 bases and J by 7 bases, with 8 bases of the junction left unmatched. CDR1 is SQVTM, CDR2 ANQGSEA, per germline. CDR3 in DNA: TGCAGCGGAAGACTAGCGGGAGAAGGTGAGCAGTACTTC. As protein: CSGRLAGEGEQYF.

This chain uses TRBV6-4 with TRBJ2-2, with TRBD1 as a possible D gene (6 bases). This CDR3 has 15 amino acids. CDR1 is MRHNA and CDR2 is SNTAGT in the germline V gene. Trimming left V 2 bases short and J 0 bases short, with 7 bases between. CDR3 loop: CASSDQGTNTGELFF. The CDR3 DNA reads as TGTGCCAGCAGTGACCAGGGGACGAACACCGGGGAGCTGTTTTTT.

This CDR3 reads CASSHTPGTAGGGLTQYF. The CDR3 DNA reads TGTGCCAGCAGCCACACCCCGGGTACAGCGGGGGGCGGGTTGACCCAGTACTTC. The chain links TRBV4-2 to TRBJ2-5; TRBD2 aligns across 9 bases. The junction had 18 bases not matched to a gene; V was cut back by 3 bases and J by 7 bases. Per germline, CDR1 LGHNA and CDR2 YNFKEQ. The CDR3 length is 18 residues.

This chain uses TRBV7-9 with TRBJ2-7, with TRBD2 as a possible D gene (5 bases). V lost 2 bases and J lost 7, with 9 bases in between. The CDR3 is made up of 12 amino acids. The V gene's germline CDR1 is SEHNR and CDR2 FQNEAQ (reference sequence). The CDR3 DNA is TGTGCCAGCAGCTTAACAGCGGTTGAGCAGTACTTC. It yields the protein CASSLTAVEQYF.

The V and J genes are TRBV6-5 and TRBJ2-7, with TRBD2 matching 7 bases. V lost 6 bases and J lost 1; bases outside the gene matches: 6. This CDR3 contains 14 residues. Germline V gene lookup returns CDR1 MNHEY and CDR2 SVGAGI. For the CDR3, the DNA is TGTGCCAGCAGAAAAAAGCGGGAATCCTACGAGCAGTACTTC. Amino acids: CASRKKRESYEQYF.

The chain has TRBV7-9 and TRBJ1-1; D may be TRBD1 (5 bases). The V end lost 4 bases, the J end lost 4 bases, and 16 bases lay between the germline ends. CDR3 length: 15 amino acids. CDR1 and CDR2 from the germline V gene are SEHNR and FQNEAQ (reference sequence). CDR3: CASSSEDQGITEAFF. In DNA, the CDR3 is TGTGCCAGCAGCTCCGAGGATCAGGGAATCACTGAAGCTTTCTTT.

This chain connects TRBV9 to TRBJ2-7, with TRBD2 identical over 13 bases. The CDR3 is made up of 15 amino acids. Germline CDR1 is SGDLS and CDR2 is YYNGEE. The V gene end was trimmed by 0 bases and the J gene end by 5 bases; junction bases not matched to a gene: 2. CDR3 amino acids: CASSVEGTSGNEQYF. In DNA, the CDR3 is TGTGCCAGCAGCGTAGAGGGGACTAGCGGGAACGAGCAGTACTTC.

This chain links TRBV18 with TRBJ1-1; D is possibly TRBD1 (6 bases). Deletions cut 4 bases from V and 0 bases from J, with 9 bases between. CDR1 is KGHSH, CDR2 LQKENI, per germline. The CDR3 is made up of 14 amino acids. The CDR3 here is CASSRQGMNTEAFF. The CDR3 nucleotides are TGTGCCAGCTCACGGCAGGGGATGAACACTGAAGCTTTCTTT.

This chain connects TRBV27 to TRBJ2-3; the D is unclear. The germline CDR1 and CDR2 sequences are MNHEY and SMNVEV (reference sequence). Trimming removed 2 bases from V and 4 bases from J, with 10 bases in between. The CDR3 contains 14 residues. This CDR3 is CASSLANPPDTQYF. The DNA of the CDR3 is TGTGCCAGCAGTTTAGCTAACCCTCCAGATACGCAGTATTTT.

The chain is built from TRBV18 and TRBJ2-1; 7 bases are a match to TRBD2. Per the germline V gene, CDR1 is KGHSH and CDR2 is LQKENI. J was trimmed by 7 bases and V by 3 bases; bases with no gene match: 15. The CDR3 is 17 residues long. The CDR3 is CASSPRVIITGGNEQFF. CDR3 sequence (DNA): TGTGCCAGCTCACCCAGAGTAATCATAACCGGGGGGAATGAGCAGTTCTTC.

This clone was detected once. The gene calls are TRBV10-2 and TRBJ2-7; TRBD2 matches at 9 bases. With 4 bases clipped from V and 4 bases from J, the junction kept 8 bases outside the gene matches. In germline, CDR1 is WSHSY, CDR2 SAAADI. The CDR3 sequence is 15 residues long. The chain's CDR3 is CASSGLIAGVYEQYF. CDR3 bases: TGCGCCAGCAGTGGACTAATAGCGGGAGTTTACGAGCAGTACTTC.

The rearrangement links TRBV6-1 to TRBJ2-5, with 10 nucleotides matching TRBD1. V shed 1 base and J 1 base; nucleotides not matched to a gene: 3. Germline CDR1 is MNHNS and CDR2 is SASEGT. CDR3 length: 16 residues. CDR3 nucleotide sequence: TGTGCCAGCAGTGAAGGGGACAGGGGTGGCCAAGAGACCCAGTACTTC. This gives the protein CASSEGDRGGQETQYF.

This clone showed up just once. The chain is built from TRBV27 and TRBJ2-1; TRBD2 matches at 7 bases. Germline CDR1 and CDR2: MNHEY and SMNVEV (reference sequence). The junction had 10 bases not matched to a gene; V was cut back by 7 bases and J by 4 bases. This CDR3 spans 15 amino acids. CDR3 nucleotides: TGTGCCAGCAAGGGGAGCGGGGCCAGTTACAATGAGCAGTTCTTC. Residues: CASKGSGASYNEQFF.

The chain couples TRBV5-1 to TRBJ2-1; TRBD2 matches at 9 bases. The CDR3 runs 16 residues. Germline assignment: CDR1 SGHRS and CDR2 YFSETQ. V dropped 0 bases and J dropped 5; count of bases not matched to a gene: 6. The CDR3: CASSLDGGRAHNEQFF. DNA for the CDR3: TGCGCCAGCAGCTTGGACGGCGGGAGGGCCCACAATGAGCAGTTCTTC.

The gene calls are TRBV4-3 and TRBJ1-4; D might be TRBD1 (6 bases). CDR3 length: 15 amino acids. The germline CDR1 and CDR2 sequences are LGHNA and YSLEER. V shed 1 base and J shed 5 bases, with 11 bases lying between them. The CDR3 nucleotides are TGCGCCAGCAGCCAAGTATGGCAGGGGAATGAAAAACTGTTTTTT. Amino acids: CASSQVWQGNEKLFF.

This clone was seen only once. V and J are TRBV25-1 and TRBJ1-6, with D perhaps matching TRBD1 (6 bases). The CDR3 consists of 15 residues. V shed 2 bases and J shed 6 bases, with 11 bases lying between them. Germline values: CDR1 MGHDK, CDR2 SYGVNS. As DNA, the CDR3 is TGTGCCAGCAGTGAACTAGGGGGTGTTAATTCACCCCTCCACTTT. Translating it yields CASSELGGVNSPLHF.

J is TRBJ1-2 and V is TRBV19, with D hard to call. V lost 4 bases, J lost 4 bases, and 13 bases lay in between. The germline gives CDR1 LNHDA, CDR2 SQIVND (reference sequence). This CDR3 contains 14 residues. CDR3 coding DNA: TGTGCCAGTAGTAGTTACCGGGGTATCTATGGCTACACCTTC. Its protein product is CASSSYRGIYGYTF.

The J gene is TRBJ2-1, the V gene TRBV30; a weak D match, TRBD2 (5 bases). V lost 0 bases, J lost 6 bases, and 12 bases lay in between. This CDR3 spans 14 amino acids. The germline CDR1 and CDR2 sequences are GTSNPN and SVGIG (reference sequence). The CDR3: CAWSVQLVSNEQFF. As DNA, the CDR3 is TGTGCCTGGAGTGTACAACTAGTCTCCAATGAGCAGTTCTTC.

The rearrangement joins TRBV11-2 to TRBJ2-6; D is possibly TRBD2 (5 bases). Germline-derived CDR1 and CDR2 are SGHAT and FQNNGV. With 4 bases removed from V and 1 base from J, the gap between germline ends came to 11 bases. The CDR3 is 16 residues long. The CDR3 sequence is CASSSGLASGANVLTF. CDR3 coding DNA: TGTGCCAGCAGCTCGGGGTTGGCTTCTGGGGCCAACGTCCTGACTTTC.